This TCR beta chain comes out of a study of blood T cell repertoires in COVID-19. Study information: Samples taken during acute and convalescent COVID-19 were collected in the United States, Italy and Spain. The cDNA or gDNA used as material had been derived from T cells, B-cell-depleted T cells, or PBMCs.

In the study's own analysis: Estimation of nucleated cell counts relied on the amplification of reference gene primers. Produced via immunoSEQ multiplex PCR; TCRdb's table is partial and in-frame only. That table is the source of V, J and clone size, and D and trimming were worked out from the DNA. The data hold 230,000 or so clones, with 90% observed a single time. Germline CDR1 and CDR2: GTSNPN and SVGIG (reference sequence). The CDR3 loop spans 14 amino acids. V was cut by 3 bases and J by 4 bases, with 10 bases left in between. During active infection, Seattle patients enrolled and were then monitored through disease.

This chain connects TRBV30 to TRBJ2-6, with D uncertain. The sequence derives from an older woman with COVID-19, enrolled during active disease. Material: peripheral blood. The CDR3: CAWSVPGGANVLTF. The CDR3 DNA is TGTGCCTGGAGCGTACCCGGGGGGGCCAACGTCCTGACTTTC.